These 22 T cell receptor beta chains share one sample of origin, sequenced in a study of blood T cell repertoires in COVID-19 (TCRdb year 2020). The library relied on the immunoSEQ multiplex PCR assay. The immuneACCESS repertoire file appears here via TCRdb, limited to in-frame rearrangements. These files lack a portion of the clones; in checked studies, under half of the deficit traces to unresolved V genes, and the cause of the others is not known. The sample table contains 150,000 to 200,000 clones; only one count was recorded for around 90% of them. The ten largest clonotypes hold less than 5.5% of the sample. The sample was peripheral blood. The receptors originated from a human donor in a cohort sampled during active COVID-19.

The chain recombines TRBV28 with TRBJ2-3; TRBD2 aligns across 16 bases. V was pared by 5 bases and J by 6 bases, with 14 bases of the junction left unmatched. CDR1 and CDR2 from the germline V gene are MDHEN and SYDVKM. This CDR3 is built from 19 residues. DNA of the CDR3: TGTGCCAGCAGTCACTCCGGGACTAGCGGGAGGGGACTCCGGGATACGCAGTATTTT. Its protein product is CASSHSGTSGRGLRDTQYF.

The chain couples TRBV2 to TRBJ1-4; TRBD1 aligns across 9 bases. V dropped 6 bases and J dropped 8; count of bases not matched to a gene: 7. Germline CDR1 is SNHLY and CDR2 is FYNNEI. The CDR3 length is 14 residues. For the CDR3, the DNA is TGTGCCAGCAGGAGGGACAGGGAGGGGGAAAAACTGTTTTTT. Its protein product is CASRRDREGEKLFF.

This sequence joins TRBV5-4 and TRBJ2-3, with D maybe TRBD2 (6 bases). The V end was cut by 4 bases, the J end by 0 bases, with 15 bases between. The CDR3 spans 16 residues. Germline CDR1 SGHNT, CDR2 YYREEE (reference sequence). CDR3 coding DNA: TGTGCCAGCAGCGTATACGGGACTCCTAGCACAGATACGCAGTATTTT. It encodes CASSVYGTPSTDTQYF.

The CDR3 coding sequence is TGCGCCAGCAGCTTGGGGGGTACAGGGGATGGCTACACCTTC. Residues: CASSLGGTGDGYTF. This sequence joins TRBV5-1 and TRBJ1-2, with 7 bases lining up with TRBD1. V was pared by 0 bases and J by 6 bases, with 5 bases of the junction left unmatched. The CDR3 is 14 amino acids. Germline V gene sequence: CDR1 SGHRS, CDR2 YFSETQ.

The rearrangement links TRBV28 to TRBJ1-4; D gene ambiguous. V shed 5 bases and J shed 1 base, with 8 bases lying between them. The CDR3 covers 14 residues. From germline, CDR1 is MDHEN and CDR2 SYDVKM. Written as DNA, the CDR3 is TGTGCCAGCAGTATCCCCGGAACTAATGAAAAACTGTTTTTT. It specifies CASSIPGTNEKLFF.

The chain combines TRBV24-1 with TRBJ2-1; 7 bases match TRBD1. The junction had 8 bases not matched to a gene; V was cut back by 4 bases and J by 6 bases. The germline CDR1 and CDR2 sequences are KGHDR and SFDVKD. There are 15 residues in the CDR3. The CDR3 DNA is TGTGCCACCAGTGACTATTCGACAGGGAGCAATGAGCAGTTCTTC. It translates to CATSDYSTGSNEQFF.

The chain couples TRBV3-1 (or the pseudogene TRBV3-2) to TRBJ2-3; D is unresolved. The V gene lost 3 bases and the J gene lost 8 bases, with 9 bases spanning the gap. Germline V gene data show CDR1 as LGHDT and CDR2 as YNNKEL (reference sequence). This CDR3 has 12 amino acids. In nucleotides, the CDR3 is TGTGCCAGCAGCCAGGTCCAGGCTACGCAGTATTTT. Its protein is CASSQVQATQYF.

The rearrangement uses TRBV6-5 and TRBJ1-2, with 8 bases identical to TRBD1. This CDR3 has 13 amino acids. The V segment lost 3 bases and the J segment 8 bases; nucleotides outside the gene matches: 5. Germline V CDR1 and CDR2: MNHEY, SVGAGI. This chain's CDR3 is CASSYGRGRGYTF. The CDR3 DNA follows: TGTGCCAGCAGTTATGGCAGGGGGCGAGGCTACACCTTC.

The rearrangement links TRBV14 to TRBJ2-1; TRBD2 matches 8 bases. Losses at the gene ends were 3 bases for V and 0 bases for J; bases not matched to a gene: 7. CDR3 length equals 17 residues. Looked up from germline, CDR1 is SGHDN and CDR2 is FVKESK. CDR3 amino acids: CASSHWSGGSSYNEQFF. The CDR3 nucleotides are TGTGCCAGCAGCCATTGGAGCGGGGGAAGCTCCTACAATGAGCAGTTCTTC.

This CDR3 is CASSNNRGAQLAEQYF. CDR3 nucleotides: TGTGCCAGCAGTAATAACAGGGGGGCTCAGCTAGCCGAGCAGTACTTC. The genes are TRBV6-4 and TRBJ2-7; 8 positions agree with TRBD1. This CDR3 has 16 residues. CDR1 and CDR2 (germline): MRHNA, SNTAGT. The junction had 15 bases not matched to a gene; V was cut back by 5 bases and J by 6 bases.

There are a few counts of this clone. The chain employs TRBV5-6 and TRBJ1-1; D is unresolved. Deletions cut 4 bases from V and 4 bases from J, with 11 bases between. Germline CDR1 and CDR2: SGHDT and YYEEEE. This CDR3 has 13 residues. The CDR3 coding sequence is TGTGCCAGCAGCCCCTCTAGTGGCACTGAAGCTTTCTTT. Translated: CASSPSSGTEAFF. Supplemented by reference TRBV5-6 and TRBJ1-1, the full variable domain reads DAGVTQSPTHLIKTRGQQVTLRCSPKSGHDTVSWYQQALGQGPQFIFQYYEEEERQRGNFPDRFSGHQFPNYSSELNVNALLLGDSALYLCASSPSSGTEAFFGQGTRLTVV.

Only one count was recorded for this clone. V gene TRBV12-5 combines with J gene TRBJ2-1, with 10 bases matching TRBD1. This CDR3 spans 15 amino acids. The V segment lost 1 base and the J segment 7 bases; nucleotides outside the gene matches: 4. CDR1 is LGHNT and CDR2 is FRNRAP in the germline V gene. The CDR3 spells CASGLGQGAQNEQFF. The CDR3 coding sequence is TGTGCTAGTGGTTTGGGACAGGGGGCGCAGAATGAGCAGTTCTTC.

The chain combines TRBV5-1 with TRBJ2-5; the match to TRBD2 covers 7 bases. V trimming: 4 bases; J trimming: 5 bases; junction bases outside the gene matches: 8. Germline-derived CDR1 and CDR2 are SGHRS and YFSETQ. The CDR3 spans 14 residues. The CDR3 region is CASSLDLAVETQYF. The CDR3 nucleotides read TGCGCCAGCAGCCTAGACCTAGCGGTTGAGACCCAGTACTTC.

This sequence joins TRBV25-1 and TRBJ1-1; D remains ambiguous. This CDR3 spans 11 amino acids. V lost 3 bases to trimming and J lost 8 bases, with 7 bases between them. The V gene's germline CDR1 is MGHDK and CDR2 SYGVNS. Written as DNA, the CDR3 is TGTGCCAGCAGTGACCGACTGGAAGCTTTCTTT. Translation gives CASSDRLEAFF.

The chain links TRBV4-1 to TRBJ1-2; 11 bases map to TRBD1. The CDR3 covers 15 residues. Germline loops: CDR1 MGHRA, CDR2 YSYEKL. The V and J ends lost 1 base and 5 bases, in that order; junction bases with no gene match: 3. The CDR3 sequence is CASSQVRDRGYGYTF. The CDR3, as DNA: TGCGCCAGCAGCCAAGTAAGGGACAGGGGGTATGGCTACACCTTC.

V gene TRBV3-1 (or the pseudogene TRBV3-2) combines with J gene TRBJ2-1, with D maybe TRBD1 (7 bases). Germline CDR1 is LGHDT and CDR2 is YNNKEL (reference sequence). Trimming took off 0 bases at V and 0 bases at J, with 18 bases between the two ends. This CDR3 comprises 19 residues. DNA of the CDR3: TGTGCCAGCAGCCAAGATGTCAGGGGGGTCTTTGGCTCCTACAATGAGCAGTTCTTC. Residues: CASSQDVRGVFGSYNEQFF.

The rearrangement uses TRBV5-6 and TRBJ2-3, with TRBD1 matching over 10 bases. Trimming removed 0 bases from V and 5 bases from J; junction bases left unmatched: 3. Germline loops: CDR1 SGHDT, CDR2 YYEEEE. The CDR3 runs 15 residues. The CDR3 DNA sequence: TGTGCCAGCAGCTTGGGGGGACAGGGGAAAGATACGCAGTATTTT. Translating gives CASSLGGQGKDTQYF.

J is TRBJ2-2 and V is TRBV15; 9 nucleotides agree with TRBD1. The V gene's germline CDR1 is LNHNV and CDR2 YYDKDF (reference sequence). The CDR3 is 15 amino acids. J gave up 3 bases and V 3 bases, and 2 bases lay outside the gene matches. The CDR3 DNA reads TGTGCCACCAGCAGGGGACAGGGATACACCGGGGAGCTGTTTTTT. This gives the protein CATSRGQGYTGELFF.

This CDR3 reads CASNRGTGYTGELFF. As DNA, the CDR3 is TGTGCCAGCAATCGCGGCACAGGGTACACCGGGGAGCTGTTTTTT. V usage is TRBV5-6 and J usage is TRBJ2-2; possibly TRBD1 for D (6 bases). The germline V and J ends were trimmed by 6 bases and 3 bases, with 15 bases remaining between them. CDR3 size: 15 residues. Germline CDR1 SGHDT, CDR2 YYEEEE. The variable domain in full, with the rest retrieved from reference TRBV5-6 and TRBJ2-2, is DAGVTQSPTHLIKTRGQQVTLRCSPKSGHDTVSWYQQALGQGPQFIFQYYEEEERQRGNFPDRFSGHQFPNYSSELNVNALLLGDSALYLCASNRGTGYTGELFFGEGSRLTVL.

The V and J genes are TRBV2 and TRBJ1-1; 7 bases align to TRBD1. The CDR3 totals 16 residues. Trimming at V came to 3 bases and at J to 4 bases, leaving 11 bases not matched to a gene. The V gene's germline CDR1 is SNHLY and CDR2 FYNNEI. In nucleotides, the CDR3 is TGTGCCAGCAGTGATGGCGCCTTCGGACAGGCCACTGAAGCTTTCTTT. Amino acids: CASSDGAFGQATEAFF.

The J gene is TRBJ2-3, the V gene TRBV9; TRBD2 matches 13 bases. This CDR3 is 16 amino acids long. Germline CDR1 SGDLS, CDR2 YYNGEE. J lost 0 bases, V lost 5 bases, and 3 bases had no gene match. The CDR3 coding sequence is TGTGCCAGCAGTGGACTAGCGGGGGCGAGCACAGATACGCAGTATTTT. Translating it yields CASSGLAGASTDTQYF.

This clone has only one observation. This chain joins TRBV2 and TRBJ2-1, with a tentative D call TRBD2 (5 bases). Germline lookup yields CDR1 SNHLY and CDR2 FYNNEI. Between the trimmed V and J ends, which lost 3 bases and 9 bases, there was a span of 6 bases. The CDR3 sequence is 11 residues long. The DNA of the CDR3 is TGTGCCAGCAGTGAGAGGGTTGAGCAGTTCTTC. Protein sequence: CASSERVEQFF.